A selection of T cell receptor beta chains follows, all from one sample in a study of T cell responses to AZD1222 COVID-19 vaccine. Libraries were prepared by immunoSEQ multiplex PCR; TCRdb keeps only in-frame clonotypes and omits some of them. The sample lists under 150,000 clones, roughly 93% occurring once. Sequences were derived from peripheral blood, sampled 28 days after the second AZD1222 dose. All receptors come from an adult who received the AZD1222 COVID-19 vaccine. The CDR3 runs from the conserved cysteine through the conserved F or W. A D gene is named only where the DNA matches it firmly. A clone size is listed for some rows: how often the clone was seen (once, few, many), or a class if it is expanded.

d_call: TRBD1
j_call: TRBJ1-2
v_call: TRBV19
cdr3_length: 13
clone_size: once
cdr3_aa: CASTQGANYGYTF
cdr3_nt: TGTGCCAGTACCCAGGGGGCAAACTATGGCTACACCTTC

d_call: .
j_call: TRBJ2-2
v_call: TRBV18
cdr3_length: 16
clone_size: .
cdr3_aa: CASSPLSGLNTGELFF
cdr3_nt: TGTGCCAGCTCACCACTGTCAGGGTTAAACACCGGGGAGCTGTTTTTT

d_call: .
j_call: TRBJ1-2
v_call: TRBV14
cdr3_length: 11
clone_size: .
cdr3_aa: CASSSLVSYTF
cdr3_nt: TGTGCCAGCAGCTCGTTGGTGAGCTACACCTTC

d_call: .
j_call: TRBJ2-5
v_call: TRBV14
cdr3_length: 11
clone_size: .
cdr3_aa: CASSGEETQYF
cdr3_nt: TGTGCCAGCAGTGGCGAAGAGACCCAGTACTTC

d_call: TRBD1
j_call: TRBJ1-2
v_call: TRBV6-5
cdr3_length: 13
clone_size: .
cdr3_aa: CASSFIRGEGYTF
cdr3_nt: TGTGCCAGCAGCTTTATCAGGGGGGAAGGCTACACCTTC

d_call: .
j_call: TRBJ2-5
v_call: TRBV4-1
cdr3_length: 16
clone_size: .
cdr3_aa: CASSQGGGTFSETQYF
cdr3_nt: TGCGCCAGCAGCCAAGGAGGAGGAACATTCTCAGAGACCCAGTACTTC

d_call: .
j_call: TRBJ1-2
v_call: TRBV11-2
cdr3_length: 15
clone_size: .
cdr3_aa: CASSNRHKALGGYTF
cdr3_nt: TGTGCCAGCAGCAACCGACATAAAGCGTTGGGTGGCTACACCTTC

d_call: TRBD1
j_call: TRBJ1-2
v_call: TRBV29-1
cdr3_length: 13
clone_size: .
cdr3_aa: CSVTLLGQGGYTF
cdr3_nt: TGCAGCGTGACCTTACTCGGACAGGGTGGCTACACCTTC

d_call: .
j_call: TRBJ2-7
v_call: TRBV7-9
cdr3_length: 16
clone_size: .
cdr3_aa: CASSFAPTAREYEQYF
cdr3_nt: TGTGCCAGCAGCTTCGCCCCAACGGCGCGAGAATACGAGCAGTACTTC

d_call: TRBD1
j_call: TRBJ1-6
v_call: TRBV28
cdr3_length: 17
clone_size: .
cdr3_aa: CASSSGAPGTGPSPLHF
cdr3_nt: TGTGCCAGCAGCAGCGGGGCCCCGGGGACAGGGCCCTCACCCCTCCACTTT

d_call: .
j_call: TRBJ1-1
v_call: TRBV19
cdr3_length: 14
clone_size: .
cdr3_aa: CASSIDLGNTEAFF
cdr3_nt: TGTGCCAGTAGTATAGATTTGGGGAACACTGAAGCTTTCTTT

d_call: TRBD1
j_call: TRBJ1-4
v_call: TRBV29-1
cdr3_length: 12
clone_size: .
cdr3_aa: CSVSTGGEKLFF
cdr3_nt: TGCAGCGTTTCGACAGGGGGGGAAAAACTGTTTTTT